These T cell receptor beta chains were read from a single sample in a study of beta chain features in type 1 diabetes. Produced via immunoSEQ multiplex PCR; TCRdb's table is partial and in-frame only. This table has fewer than 550,000 clones, 9.5% to 12% appearing once. Sequencing was carried out using naive CD4+ T cells from blood. These receptor sequences come from a woman in her late teens or twenties in good health. The CDR3 runs from the conserved cysteine through the conserved F or W. D genes are given only for firm matches. Expanded clones get a size class; other rows say once, few or many, or leave the size out.

D,J,V,size,CDR3,DNA
-,TRBJ2-1,TRBV29-1,few,CSVRGRGNNEQFF,TGCAGCGTTCGTGGCAGGGGTAACAATGAGCAGTTCTTC
-,TRBJ2-5,TRBV7-2,few,CASSLAGFQETQYF,TGTGCCAGCAGCTTAGCGGGGTTCCAAGAGACCCAGTACTTC
-,TRBJ2-1,TRBV7-9,few,CASSLTGYQQFF,TGTGCCAGCAGCCTCACAGGGTATCAGCAGTTCTTC
-,TRBJ2-2,TRBV28,-,CASIQGNTGELFF,TGTGCCAGCATCCAGGGCAACACCGGGGAGCTGTTTTTT
-,TRBJ1-6,TRBV28,few,CASSLGAHYNSPLHF,TGTGCCAGCAGTTTAGGGGCACACTATAATTCACCCCTCCACTTT
TRBD1,TRBJ2-5,TRBV7-9,few,CASSLGIGTVQETQYF,TGTGCCAGCAGCTTAGGCATCGGGACAGTTCAAGAGACCCAGTACTTC
-,TRBJ2-3,TRBV25-1,-,CASSSSSGSYTQYF,TGTGCCAGCAGTTCATCCAGCGGTAGTTATACGCAGTATTTT
TRBD1,TRBJ2-7,TRBV10-3,-,CATGQGLYEQYF,TGTGCCACCGGACAGGGACTCTACGAGCAGTACTTC
TRBD1,TRBJ2-2,TRBV28,-,CASSLRGLRQGTGELFF,TGTGCCAGCAGTTTGAGGGGTTTGAGACAGGGCACCGGGGAGCTGTTTTTT
-,TRBJ1-5,TRBV19,-,CASRPEYSNQPQHF,TGTGCCAGTAGACCAGAATATAGCAATCAGCCCCAGCATTTT
TRBD1,TRBJ1-2,TRBV29-1,few,CSVEGSGQVYGYTF,TGCAGCGTTGAAGGGTCGGGACAGGTATATGGCTACACCTTC
-,TRBJ1-1,TRBV2,few,CASTPTMGTEAFF,TGTGCCAGCACCCCAACGATGGGCACTGAAGCTTTCTTT
TRBD1,TRBJ2-1,TRBV19,-,CASSTPTGGRGNEQFF,TGTGCCAGTAGTACCCCGACAGGGGGCCGTGGCAATGAGCAGTTCTTC
TRBD1,TRBJ1-1,TRBV30,-,CAWSQGASTEAFF,TGTGCCTGGAGTCAGGGGGCGTCCACTGAAGCTTTCTTT
-,TRBJ2-1,TRBV7-9,few,CASSLRGGQTPNEQFF,TGTGCCAGCAGCCTACGCGGCGGGCAGACACCCAATGAGCAGTTCTTC
-,TRBJ2-4,TRBV14,many,CASSVRQKNIQYF,TGTGCCAGCAGCGTTAGACAGAAAAACATTCAGTACTTC
TRBD2,TRBJ2-3,TRBV7-2,few,CASSLIPAGGPTDTQYF,TGTGCCAGCAGCTTAATCCCGGCGGGAGGGCCAACAGATACGCAGTATTTT
-,TRBJ1-1,TRBV30,few,CAWSVVRRNTEAFF,TGTGCCTGGAGTGTCGTCCGACGTAACACTGAAGCTTTCTTT
-,TRBJ2-5,TRBV5-1,-,CASSLGSGDVRETQYF,TGCGCCAGCAGCTTGGGCTCTGGGGACGTGAGGGAGACCCAGTACTTC
TRBD1,TRBJ2-4,TRBV2,few,CASSGGYRGDIQYF,TGTGCCAGCAGTGGAGGTTACAGGGGCGACATTCAGTACTTC
-,TRBJ2-7,TRBV9,-,CASSSVRSREQYF,TGTGCCAGCAGCTCTGTCCGGAGTAGGGAGCAGTACTTC
-,TRBJ2-1,TRBV14,-,CASTPWGSYNEQFF,TGTGCCAGCACCCCCTGGGGGTCCTACAATGAGCAGTTCTTC
-,TRBJ2-4,TRBV5-4,many,CASSFIAKNIQYF,TGTGCCAGCAGCTTTATAGCCAAAAACATTCAGTACTTC
-,TRBJ1-2,TRBV2,-,CASRSQKSGYTF,TGTGCCAGCAGGAGTCAGAAGTCCGGCTACACCTTC
-,TRBJ1-1,TRBV19,few,CASSLHSETEAFF,TGTGCCAGTAGTTTACACAGTGAGACTGAAGCTTTCTTT
-,TRBJ1-1,TRBV5-6,-,CASSFGGRTEAFF,TGTGCCAGCAGCTTCGGGGGTAGGACTGAAGCTTTCTTT
-,TRBJ2-3,TRBV7-2,few,CASSLGAARLDTQYF,TGTGCCAGCAGCTTAGGGGCCGCCCGACTAGATACGCAGTATTTT
-,TRBJ1-5,TRBV7-9,-,CASSPTGQQNQPQHF,TGTGCCAGCAGCCCAACAGGCCAGCAAAATCAGCCCCAGCATTTT
TRBD2,TRBJ2-1,TRBV5-1,few,CASSPGRGMNLNEQFF,TGCGCCAGCAGCCCGGGGAGGGGCATGAACCTTAATGAGCAGTTCTTC
-,TRBJ1-1,TRBV6-5,few,CASRMDMNTEAFF,TGTGCCAGCAGAATGGACATGAACACTGAAGCTTTCTTT
-,TRBJ2-7,TRBV5-1,-,CASSLTAGGLNEQYF,TGCGCCAGCAGCTTGACGGCAGGGGGGCTCAACGAGCAGTACTTC
-,TRBJ2-2,TRBV9,-,CASSPHLGRLNTGELFF,TGTGCCAGCAGCCCCCACCTAGGGAGGCTCAACACCGGGGAGCTGTTTTTT
-,TRBJ1-2,TRBV30,-,CAWSMVYGYTF,TGTGCCTGGAGCATGGTCTATGGCTACACCTTC
-,TRBJ2-5,TRBV7-2,-,CASSLRLETQYF,TGTGCCAGCAGCTTAAGGCTAGAGACCCAGTACTTC
-,TRBJ1-1,TRBV25-1,few,CASSELGTEAFF,TGTGCCAGCAGTGAATTGGGGACTGAAGCTTTCTTT
TRBD2,TRBJ2-1,TRBV7-3,-,CASSRLAGPHNEQFF,TGTGCCAGCAGCAGACTAGCGGGACCCCACAATGAGCAGTTCTTC
-,TRBJ2-1,TRBV14,-,CASSRRLRDNEQFF,TGTGCCAGCAGCCGGAGGCTTAGGGACAATGAGCAGTTCTTC
-,TRBJ2-1,TRBV5-6,-,CASSLTGEQFF,TGTGCCAGCAGCTTGACAGGTGAGCAGTTCTTC
TRBD2,TRBJ2-6,TRBV18,-,CASSPRLADRSGANVLTF,TGTGCCAGCTCACCTAGACTAGCGGATCGCTCTGGGGCCAACGTCCTGACTTTC
TRBD2,TRBJ2-2,TRBV5-1,-,CASSLSPSGSGELFF,TGCGCCAGCAGCTTGAGTCCTAGCGGGAGCGGGGAGCTGTTTTTT
TRBD2,TRBJ2-3,TRBV7-9,few,CASSHLRGRGGRYF,TGTGCCAGCAGCCACCTGAGGGGGCGGGGGGGCCGGTATTTT
TRBD2,TRBJ2-3,TRBV7-9,few,CASSLPAGGTDTQYF,TGTGCCAGCAGCTTACCAGCGGGGGGTACAGATACGCAGTATTTT
TRBD1,TRBJ1-2,TRBV14,few,CASSRDSANYGYTF,TGTGCCAGCAGCAGGGACAGTGCTAACTATGGCTACACCTTC
-,TRBJ2-5,TRBV6-5,-,CASGRGPSETQYF,TGTGCCAGCGGCAGGGGTCCGTCAGAGACCCAGTACTTC
TRBD1,TRBJ2-4,TRBV4-1,-,CASSQPRQGIAKNIQYF,TGCGCCAGCAGCCAGCCCAGACAGGGGATAGCCAAAAACATTCAGTACTTC
-,TRBJ1-4,TRBV29-1,-,CSVLGSGEKLFF,TGCAGCGTTCTCGGGTCGGGAGAAAAACTGTTTTTT
TRBD1,TRBJ2-7,TRBV7-9,few,CASSTNRGSYEQYF,TGTGCCAGCAGCACAAACAGGGGATCCTACGAGCAGTACTTC
TRBD2,TRBJ2-3,TRBV7-9,few,CASSLASGHTDTQYF,TGTGCCAGCAGCTTAGCTAGCGGGCACACAGATACGCAGTATTTT